Given below is one TCR beta chain in context. Its antigen is as yet unknown. Naive CD8 cells comprised CD45RO-negative, CCR7-positively selected cells, excluding terminally differentiated effector memory CD45RA+ cells. The sample originates from a study of shared clonotypes between healthy human individuals. The V end was cut by 1 base, the J end by 7 bases, with 25 bases between. CDR1 is MNHEY and CDR2 is SMNVEV in the germline V gene (reference sequence). The CDR3 covers 18 residues. Overall study findings and caveats: Roughly 5% of naive CD4 clonotypes were shared across a few donors. Naive subsets generally had larger estimated richness than memory subsets.

Only in-frame clones appear in the TCRdb table, and some are missing; sequencing was by immunoSEQ multiplex PCR. The profile shows about 2.2 million clones, about 94% of them singletons. This receptor was obtained from a man younger than 35 in good health. Some clones in this sample may be carry-over from other donors' samples. Sequencing was carried out using naive CD8+ T cells from PBMCs. The J gene is TRBJ1-2, the V gene TRBV27, with unresolved D. The CDR3 sequence is CASSLYPGAGHLSFGYTF. The CDR3 region has the DNA TGTGCCAGCAGTTTATACCCCGGCGCAGGTCACTTGTCATTTGGCTACACCTTC.